One TCR beta chain is described in this entry. Its antigen is not identified. The sample comes from a study of cytomegalovirus exposure and HLA in healthy donors. Study-wide background: HLA-typed donors were the source of about 81 million unique TCRs held in an early data release. General study findings and limits: The study put 150 to 200 TCR beta chains on its list as cytomegalovirus-associated. Whilst most TCR sequences proved rare, a subset of public TCRs occurred across many donors.

There were likely unrecorded immune exposures, though donors were nominally healthy when sampled. 60 Vbeta and 13 Jbeta primers were used in PCR. Data came from immunoSEQ multiplex PCR; TCRdb stores just in-frame clones and leaves some out. In the table there are 150,000 to 200,000 clones, roughly four fifths of which are singletons. The germline CDR1 and CDR2 sequences are SGDLS and YYNGEE. CDR3 length: 18 residues. The J segment lost 0 bases and the V segment lost 0 bases, leaving 6 bases of the junction unmatched. The receptor was isolated from a man aged 25 to 40 in good health and CMV-seronegative. The rearrangement uses TRBV9 and TRBJ2-1, with 10 bases lining up with TRBD2. Sequenced material: PBMCs. CDR3 sequence reads: CASSVGRLAGSSYNEQFF. CDR3 nucleotide sequence: TGTGCCAGCAGCGTAGGGAGACTAGCGGGTTCCTCCTACAATGAGCAGTTCTTC.